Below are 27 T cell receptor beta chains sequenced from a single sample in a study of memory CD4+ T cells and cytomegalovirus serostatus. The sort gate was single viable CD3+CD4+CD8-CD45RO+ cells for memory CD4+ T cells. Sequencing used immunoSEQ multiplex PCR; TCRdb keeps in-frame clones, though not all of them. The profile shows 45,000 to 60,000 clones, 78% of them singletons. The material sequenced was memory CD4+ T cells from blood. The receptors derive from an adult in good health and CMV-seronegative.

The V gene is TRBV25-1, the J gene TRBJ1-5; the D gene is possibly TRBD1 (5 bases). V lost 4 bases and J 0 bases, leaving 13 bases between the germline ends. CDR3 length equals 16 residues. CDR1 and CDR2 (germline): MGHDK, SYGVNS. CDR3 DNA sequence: TGTGCCAGCAGTGCCTTGACAGACGATAGCAATCAGCCCCAGCATTTT. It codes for CASSALTDDSNQPQHF.

The chain's CDR3 is CAWVTGTEQYF. The CDR3 DNA sequence: TGTGCCTGGGTCACAGGGACCGAGCAGTACTTC. The gene calls are TRBV30 and TRBJ2-7, with a possible D match to TRBD1 (6 bases). Germline V gene sequence: CDR1 GTSNPN, CDR2 SVGIG (reference sequence). Trimming took 5 bases from V and 6 from J, leaving 11 bases between them. The CDR3 extends over 11 amino acids.

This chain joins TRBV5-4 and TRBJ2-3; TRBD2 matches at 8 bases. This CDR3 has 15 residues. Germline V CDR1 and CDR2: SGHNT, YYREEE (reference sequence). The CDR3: CAVGLAGTSTDTQYF. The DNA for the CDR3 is TGTGCAGTCGGGCTAGCGGGCACTAGCACAGATACGCAGTATTTT.

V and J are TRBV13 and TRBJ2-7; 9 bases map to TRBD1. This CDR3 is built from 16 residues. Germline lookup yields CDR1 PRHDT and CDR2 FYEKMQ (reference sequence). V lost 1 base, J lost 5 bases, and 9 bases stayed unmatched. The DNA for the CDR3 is TGTGCCAGCAGCTTAGCACCGGGACAGGGTACGCACGAGCAGTACTTC. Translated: CASSLAPGQGTHEQYF.

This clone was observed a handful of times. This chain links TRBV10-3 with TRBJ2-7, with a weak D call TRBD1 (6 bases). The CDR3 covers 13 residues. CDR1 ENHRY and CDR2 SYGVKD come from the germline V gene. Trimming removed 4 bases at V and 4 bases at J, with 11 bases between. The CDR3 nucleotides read TGTGCCATCAGTGGACCTGGACAGTACGAGCAGTACTTC. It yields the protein CAISGPGQYEQYF.

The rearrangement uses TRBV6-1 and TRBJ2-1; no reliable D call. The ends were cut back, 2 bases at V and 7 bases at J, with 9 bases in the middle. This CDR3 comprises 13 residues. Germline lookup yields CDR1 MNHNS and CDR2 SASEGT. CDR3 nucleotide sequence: TGTGCCAGCAGTGAATGGTCCCAAAATGAGCAGTTCTTC. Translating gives CASSEWSQNEQFF.

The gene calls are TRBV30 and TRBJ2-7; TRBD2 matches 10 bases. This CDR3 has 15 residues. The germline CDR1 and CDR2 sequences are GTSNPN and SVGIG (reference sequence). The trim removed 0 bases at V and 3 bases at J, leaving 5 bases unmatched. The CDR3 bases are TGTGCCTGGAGTGTTGGACTAGCGGATTTCTACGAGCAGTACTTC. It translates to CAWSVGLADFYEQYF.

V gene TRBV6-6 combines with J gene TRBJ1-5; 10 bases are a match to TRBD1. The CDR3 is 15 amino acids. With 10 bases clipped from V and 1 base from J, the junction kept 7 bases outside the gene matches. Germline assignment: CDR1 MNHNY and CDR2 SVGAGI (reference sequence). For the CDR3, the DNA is TGTGCCACCTACCAGGGACAGGGGAGCAATCAGCCCCAGCATTTT. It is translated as CATYQGQGSNQPQHF.

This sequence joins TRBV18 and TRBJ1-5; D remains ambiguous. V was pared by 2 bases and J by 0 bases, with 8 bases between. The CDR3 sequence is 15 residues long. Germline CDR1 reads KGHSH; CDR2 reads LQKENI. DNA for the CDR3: TGTGCCAGCTCACCAGGTTACAGTAGCAATCAGCCCCAGCATTTT. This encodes CASSPGYSSNQPQHF.

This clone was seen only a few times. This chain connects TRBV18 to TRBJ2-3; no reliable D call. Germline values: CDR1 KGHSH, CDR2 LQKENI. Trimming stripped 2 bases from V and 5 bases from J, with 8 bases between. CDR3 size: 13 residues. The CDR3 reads CASSPYLEDTQYF. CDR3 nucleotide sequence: TGTGCCAGCTCACCATACCTTGAAGATACGCAGTATTTT.

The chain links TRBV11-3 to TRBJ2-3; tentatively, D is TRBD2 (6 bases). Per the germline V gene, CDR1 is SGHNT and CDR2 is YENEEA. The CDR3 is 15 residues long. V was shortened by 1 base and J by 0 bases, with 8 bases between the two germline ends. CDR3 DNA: TGTGCCAGCAGCTTAGGTGGGAGGAGCACAGATACGCAGTATTTT. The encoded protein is CASSLGGRSTDTQYF.

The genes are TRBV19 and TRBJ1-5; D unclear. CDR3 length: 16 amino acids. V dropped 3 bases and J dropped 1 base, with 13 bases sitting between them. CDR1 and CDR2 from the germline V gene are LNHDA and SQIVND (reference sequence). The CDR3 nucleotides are TGTGCCAGTAGTATCACCGGGGTGGGGAGCAATCAGCCCCAGCATTTT. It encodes CASSITGVGSNQPQHF. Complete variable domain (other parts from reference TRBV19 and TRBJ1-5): DGGITQSPKYLFRKEGQNVTLSCEQNLNHDAMYWYRQDPGQGLRLIYYSQIVNDFQKGDIAEGYSVSREKKESFPLTVTSAQKNPTAFYLCASSITGVGSNQPQHFGDGTRLSIL.

CDR3 DNA: TGTGCCAGCGGGGGGGACCGACATTGGAACACTGAAGCTTTCTTT. Translation gives CASGGDRHWNTEAFF. The gene calls are TRBV6-1 and TRBJ1-1; maybe TRBD1 (5 bases). CDR3 length equals 15 residues. Germline assignment: CDR1 MNHNS and CDR2 SASEGT. The V end was cut by 8 bases, the J end by 1 base, with 17 bases between.

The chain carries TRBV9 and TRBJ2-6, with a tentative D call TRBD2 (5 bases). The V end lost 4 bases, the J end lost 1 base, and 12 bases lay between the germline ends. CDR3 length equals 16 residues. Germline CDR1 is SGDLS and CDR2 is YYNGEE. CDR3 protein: CASSPPGKSGANVLTF. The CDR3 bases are TGTGCCAGCAGCCCTCCCGGGAAATCTGGGGCCAACGTCCTGACTTTC.

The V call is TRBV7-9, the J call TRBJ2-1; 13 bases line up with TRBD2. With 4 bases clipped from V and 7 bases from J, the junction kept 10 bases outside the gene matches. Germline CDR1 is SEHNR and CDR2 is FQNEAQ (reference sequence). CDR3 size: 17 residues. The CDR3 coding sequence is TGTGCCAGCAGCTACTCCGGGACTAGCGGGAAGCGGAATGAGCAGTTCTTC. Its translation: CASSYSGTSGKRNEQFF.

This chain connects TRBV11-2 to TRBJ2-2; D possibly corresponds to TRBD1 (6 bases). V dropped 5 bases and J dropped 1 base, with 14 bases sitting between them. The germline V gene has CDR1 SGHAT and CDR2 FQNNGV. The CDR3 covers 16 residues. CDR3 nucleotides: TGTGCCAGCAGCCCCGGACAGAACCGGAACACCGGGGAGCTGTTTTTT. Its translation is CASSPGQNRNTGELFF.

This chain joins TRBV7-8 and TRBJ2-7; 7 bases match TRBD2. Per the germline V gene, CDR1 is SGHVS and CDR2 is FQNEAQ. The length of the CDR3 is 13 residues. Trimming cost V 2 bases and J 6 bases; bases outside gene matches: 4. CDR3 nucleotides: TGTGCCAGCAGCTTAATTGGGGGGGGCGAGCAGTACTTC. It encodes CASSLIGGGEQYF.

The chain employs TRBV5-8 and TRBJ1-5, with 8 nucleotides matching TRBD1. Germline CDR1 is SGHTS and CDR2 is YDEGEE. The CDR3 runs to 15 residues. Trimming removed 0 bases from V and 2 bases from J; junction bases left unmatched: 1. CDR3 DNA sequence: TGTGCCAGCAGCTTGGGGGGACAGGGCAATCAGCCCCAGCATTTT. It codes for CASSLGGQGNQPQHF. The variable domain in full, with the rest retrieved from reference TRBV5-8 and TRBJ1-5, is EAGVTQSPTHLIKTRGQQATLRCSPISGHTSVYWYQQALGLGLQFLLWYDEGEERNRGNFPPRFSGRQFPNYSSELNVNALELEDSALYLCASSLGGQGNQPQHFGDGTRLSIL.

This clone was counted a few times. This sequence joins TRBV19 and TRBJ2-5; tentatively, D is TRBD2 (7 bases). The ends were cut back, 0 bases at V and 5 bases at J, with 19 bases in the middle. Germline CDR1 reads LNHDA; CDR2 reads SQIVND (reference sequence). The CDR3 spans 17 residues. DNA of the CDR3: TGTGCCAGTAGTATAGATCTGAGGGGGAGGGCCTCGGAGACCCAGTACTTC. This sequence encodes CASSIDLRGRASETQYF.

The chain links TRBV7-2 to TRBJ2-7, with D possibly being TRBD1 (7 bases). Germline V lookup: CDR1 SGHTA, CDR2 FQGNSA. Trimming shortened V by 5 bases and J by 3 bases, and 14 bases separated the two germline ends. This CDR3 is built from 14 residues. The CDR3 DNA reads TGTGCCAGCAGCGGGCAGGGGGGAGGCTACGAGCAGTACTTC. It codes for CASSGQGGGYEQYF.

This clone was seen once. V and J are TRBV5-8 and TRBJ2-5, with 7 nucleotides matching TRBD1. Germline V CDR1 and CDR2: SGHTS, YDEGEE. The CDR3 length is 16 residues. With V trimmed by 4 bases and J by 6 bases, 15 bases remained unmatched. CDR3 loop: CASSLRDSHFEKTQYF. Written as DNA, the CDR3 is TGTGCCAGCAGCCTGAGGGACAGCCATTTCGAGAAGACCCAGTACTTC.

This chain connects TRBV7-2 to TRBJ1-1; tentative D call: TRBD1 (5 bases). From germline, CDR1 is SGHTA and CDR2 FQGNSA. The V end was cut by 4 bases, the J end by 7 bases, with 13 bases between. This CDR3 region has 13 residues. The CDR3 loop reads CASSSPGPYEAFF. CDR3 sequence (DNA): TGTGCCAGCAGCTCGCCGGGACCGTATGAAGCTTTCTTT. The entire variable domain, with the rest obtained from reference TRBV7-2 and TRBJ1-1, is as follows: GAGVSQSPSNKVTEKGKDVELRCDPISGHTALYWYRQSLGQGLEFLIYFQGNSAPDKSGLPSDRFSAERTGGSVSTLTIQRTQQEDSAVYLCASSSPGPYEAFFGQGTRLTVV.

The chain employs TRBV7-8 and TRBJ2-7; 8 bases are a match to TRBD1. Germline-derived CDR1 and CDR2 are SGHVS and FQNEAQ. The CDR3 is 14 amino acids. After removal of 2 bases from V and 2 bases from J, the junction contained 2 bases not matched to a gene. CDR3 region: CASSLTTGAYEQYF. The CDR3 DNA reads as TGTGCCAGCAGCTTAACGACAGGGGCCTACGAGCAGTACTTC.

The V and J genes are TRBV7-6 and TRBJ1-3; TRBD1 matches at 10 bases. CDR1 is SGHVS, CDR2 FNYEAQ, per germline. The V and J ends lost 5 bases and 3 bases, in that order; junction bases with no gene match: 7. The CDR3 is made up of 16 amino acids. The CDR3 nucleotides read TGTGCCAGCAGCGACAGGGGGCGGATAGGTGGAAACACCATATATTTT. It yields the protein CASSDRGRIGGNTIYF.

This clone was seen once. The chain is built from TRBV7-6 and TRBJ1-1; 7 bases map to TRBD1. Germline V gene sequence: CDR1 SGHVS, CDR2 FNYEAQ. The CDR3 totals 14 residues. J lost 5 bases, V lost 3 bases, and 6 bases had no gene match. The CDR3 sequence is CASSLWQGETEAFF. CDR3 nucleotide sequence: TGTGCCAGCAGCTTGTGGCAGGGGGAAACTGAAGCTTTCTTT.

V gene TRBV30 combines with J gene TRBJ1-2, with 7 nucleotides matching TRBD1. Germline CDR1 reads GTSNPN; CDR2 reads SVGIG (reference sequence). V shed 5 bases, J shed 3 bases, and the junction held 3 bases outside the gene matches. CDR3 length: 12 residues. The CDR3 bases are TGTGCCTGGGACAGGGCAGACTATGGCTACACCTTC. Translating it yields CAWDRADYGYTF.

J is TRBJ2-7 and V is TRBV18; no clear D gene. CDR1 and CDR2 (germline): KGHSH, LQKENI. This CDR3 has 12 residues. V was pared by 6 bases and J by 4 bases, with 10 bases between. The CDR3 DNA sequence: TGTGCCAGCTCGCAGGACCGGTACGAGCAGTACTTC. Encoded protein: CASSQDRYEQYF.